Presented here are 2 T cell receptor beta chains from one specimen sequenced in a study of PD-1 blockade in classical Hodgkin lymphoma. Sequencing was performed with immunoSEQ multiplex PCR; in TCRdb, only in-frame clones are kept and a portion is missing. This sample has more than 140,000 clones, with around 73% found just once. Exposure to brentuximab vedotin varied, and each patient had relapsed following autologous stem cell transplantation. This material consisted of peripheral blood mononuclear cells (PBMCs), taken before the second cycle of nivolumab. These receptors were collected from a human donor with classical Hodgkin lymphoma.

This clone was observed a single time. V usage is TRBV5-1 and J usage is TRBJ2-3, with TRBD1 identical over 9 bases. Unmatched junction bases numbered 1, after V lost 3 bases and J lost 5 bases. The V gene's germline CDR1 is SGHRS and CDR2 YFSETQ. The CDR3 length is 13 residues. The CDR3 region is CASSSDRGDTQYF. The CDR3 DNA follows: TGCGCCAGCAGCTCGGACAGGGGAGATACGCAGTATTTT.

V and J are TRBV28 and TRBJ2-3, with TRBD2 identical over 7 bases. Germline V gene data show CDR1 as MDHEN and CDR2 as SYDVKM. This CDR3 spans 13 amino acids. J was trimmed by 4 bases and V by 3 bases; bases with no gene match: 1. CDR3 nucleotides: TGTGCCAGCAGTTTTCTAGCGGCAGATACGCAGTATTTT. This gives the protein CASSFLAADTQYF.